This T cell receptor beta chain was recorded in a study of blood T cell repertoires in COVID-19. About the study: PBMCs, B-cell-depleted T cells, or T cells provided the cDNA or gDNA that made up the material.

Adults between about 18 and 95 years of age took part from fewer than 30 US areas. Participants' reported clinical history set cohort assignment. Each recovered donor of Cohort 3 presented with two negative PCRs, clearance, or symptom resolution. Produced via immunoSEQ multiplex PCR; TCRdb's table is partial and in-frame only. The sample shows 200,000 to 300,000 clones, about 89% of them seen only once. The CDR3 has 11 residues. Looked up from germline, CDR1 is LGHNA and CDR2 is YNFKEQ. Trimming removed 6 bases from V and 6 bases from J, with 9 bases in between. Sequenced: PBMCs or T cells enriched from blood (not recorded which). The sequence was obtained from a woman aged 30 to 39 who had recovered from COVID-19. The chain links TRBV4-2 to TRBJ2-7, with a tentative D call TRBD2 (5 bases). Here the CDR3 DNA reads TGTGCCAGCAGGGGAGTGGGCGAGCAGTACTTC. Translating gives CASRGVGEQYF.